The 8 T cell receptor beta chains in this list originate from one sample, sequenced in a study of cytomegalovirus exposure and HLA in healthy donors (TCRdb year 2017). The library was generated by the immunoSEQ multiplex PCR assay. The multiplex PCR relied on a mix of 60 forward primers for TCR Vbeta segments and 13 reverse primers for TCR Jbeta segments. TCRdb provides this immuneACCESS table in a form limited to in-frame rearrangements. Some clones are lacking; in checked studies, under half of them reflect an unresolved V gene, and why the rest are absent is not known. Present in this sample are around 150,000 clones, 77% of which were seen just once. Clones ranked in the top ten supply less than 2.5% of the sample. Sample: PBMCs. The source is a middle-aged man in good health and CMV-seropositive.

V is TRBV5-4 and J is TRBJ2-7, with 8 bases that match TRBD2. The CDR3 length is 15 residues. Germline V CDR1 and CDR2: SGHNT, YYREEE (reference sequence). V was clipped by 0 bases and J by 4 bases; unmatched bases: 6. CDR3 DNA sequence: TGTGCCAGCAGCTTGGCCGCGGGGGGCCCGTACGAGCAGTACTTC. Translated, it gives CASSLAAGGPYEQYF.

The V and J genes are TRBV21-1 and TRBJ1-4; no DNA check was done on the table's D call, TRBD1. TRBV21-1 is a pseudogene locus. This CDR3 contains 13 residues. The CDR3 spells CASRDRVTEKLFF. The CDR3 region has the DNA TGTGCCAGCAGGGACAGGGTCACTGAAAAACTGTTTTTT.

This clone has a single count. A junction boundary mismatches the germline segment, possibly from a read error. The genes are TRBV7-7 and TRBJ2-5; D unresolved. Germline V CDR1 and CDR2: SSHAT, FNYEAQ (reference sequence). CDR3 length equals 18 residues. CDR3 in DNA: TGTGCTAGCAGCATAGCCAGGCCCGGCAGCAAGTACCAAGAGACCCAGTACTTC. It is translated as CASSIARPGSKYQETQYF.

V gene TRBV7-8 combines with J gene TRBJ2-5; TRBD2 aligns across 9 bases. The CDR3 contains 16 residues. J gave up 1 base and V 5 bases, and 8 bases lay outside the gene matches. Germline V gene sequence: CDR1 SGHVS, CDR2 FQNEAQ. This chain's CDR3 is CASSVLAGHLQETQYF. DNA for the CDR3: TGTGCCAGCAGCGTCCTAGCGGGACACCTCCAAGAGACCCAGTACTTC.

This clone has only one observation. The chain employs TRBV7-9 and TRBJ1-4; D gene unclear. CDR1 and CDR2 (germline): SEHNR, FQNEAQ (reference sequence). This CDR3 is 12 amino acids long. Trimming removed 5 bases at V and 10 bases at J, with 11 bases between. CDR3 region: CASSRPPGKLFF. The CDR3 coding sequence is TGTGCCAGCAGCCGCCCCCCCGGAAAACTGTTTTTT.

With respect to this clone: The same CDR3 also results from other DNA sequences found in this sample. The rearrangement links TRBV6-1 to TRBJ1-2, with D perhaps matching TRBD1 (6 bases). Per germline, CDR1 MNHNS and CDR2 SASEGT. Trimming took off 0 bases at V and 2 bases at J, with 7 bases between the two ends. The CDR3 sequence is 14 residues long. The CDR3 DNA reads TGTGCCAGCAGTGAAGCAGGGGGAAACTATGGCTACACCTTC. Residues: CASSEAGGNYGYTF.

As for this clone: Germline is not matched at one junction end, which may reflect a read error. The chain carries TRBV30 and TRBJ1-2; tentatively, D is TRBD1 (5 bases). This CDR3 spans 10 amino acids. The germline gives CDR1 GTSNPN, CDR2 SVGIG (reference sequence). This CDR3 reads CAWKLGRVRF. The CDR3 DNA is TGTGCCTGGAAACTCGGCAGGGTCCGCTTC.

The rearrangement links TRBV28 to TRBJ2-5; 9 bases align to TRBD1. The J call is in doubt because the DNA end fits TRBJ2-7 better. The CDR3 sequence is 13 residues long. The germline V gene has CDR1 MDHEN and CDR2 SYDVKM. CDR3 amino acids: CASTQGAIYEQYF. CDR3 coding DNA: TGTGCCAGCACACAGGGGGCAATCTACGAGCAGTACTTC.